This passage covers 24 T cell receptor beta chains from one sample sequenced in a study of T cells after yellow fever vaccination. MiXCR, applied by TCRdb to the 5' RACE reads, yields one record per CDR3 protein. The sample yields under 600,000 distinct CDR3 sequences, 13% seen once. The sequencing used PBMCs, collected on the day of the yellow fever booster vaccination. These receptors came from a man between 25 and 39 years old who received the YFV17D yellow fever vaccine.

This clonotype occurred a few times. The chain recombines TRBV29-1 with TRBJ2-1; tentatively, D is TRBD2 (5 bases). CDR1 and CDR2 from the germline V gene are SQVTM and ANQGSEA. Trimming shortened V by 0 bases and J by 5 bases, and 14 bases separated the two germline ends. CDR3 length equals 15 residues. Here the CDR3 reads CSVEDETGSDNEQFF. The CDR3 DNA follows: TGCAGCGTTGAAGATGAGACGGGAAGCGACAATGAGCAGTTCTTC.

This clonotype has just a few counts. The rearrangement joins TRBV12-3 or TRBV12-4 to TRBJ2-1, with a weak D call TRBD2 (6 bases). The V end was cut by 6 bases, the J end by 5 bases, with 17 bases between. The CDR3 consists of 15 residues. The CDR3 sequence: CASRVASLAHNEQFF. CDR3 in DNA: TGTGCCAGCAGAGTCGCTTCACTAGCCCACAATGAGCAGTTCTTC.

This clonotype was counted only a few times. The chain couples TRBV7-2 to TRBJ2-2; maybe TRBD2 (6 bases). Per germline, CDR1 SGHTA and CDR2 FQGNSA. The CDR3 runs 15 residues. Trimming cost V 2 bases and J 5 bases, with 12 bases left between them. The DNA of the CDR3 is TGTGCCAGCAGCTTAAAGGAGGGAGGAACCGGGGAGCTGTTTTTT. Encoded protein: CASSLKEGGTGELFF.

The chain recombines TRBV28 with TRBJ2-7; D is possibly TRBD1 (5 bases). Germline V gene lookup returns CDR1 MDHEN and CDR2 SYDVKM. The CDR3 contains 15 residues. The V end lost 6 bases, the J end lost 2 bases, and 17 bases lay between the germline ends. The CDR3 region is CASRLIGQGTYEQYF. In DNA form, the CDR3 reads TGTGCCAGCAGACTTATAGGGCAGGGTACCTACGAGCAGTACTTC. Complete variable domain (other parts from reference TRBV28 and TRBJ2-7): DVKVTQSSRYLVKRTGEKVFLECVQDMDHENMFWYRQDPGLGLRLIYFSYDVKMKEKGDIPEGYSVSREKKERFSLILESASTNQTSMYLCASRLIGQGTYEQYFGPGTRLTVT.

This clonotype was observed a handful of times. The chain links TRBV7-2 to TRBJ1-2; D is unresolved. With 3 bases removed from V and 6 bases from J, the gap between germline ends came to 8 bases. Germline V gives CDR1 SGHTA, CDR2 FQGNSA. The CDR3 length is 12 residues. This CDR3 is CASSLVAHGYTF. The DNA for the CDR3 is TGTGCCAGCAGCTTGGTAGCTCATGGCTACACCTTC.

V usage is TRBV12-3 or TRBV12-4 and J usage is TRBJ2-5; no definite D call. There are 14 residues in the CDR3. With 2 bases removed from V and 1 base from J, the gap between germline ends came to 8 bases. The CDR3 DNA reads TGTGCCAGCAGTTTATCCATCGTCCAAGAGACCCAGTACTTC. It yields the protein CASSLSIVQETQYF.

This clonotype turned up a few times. CDR3 sequence (DNA): TGTGCCAGCAGTGTTAGCTCACTGGGCACTGAAGCTTTCTTT. Translated, it gives CASSVSSLGTEAFF. The chain employs TRBV2 and TRBJ1-1; D remains unclear. Trimming shortened V by 4 bases and J by 4 bases, and 13 bases separated the two germline ends. Looked up from germline, CDR1 is SNHLY and CDR2 is FYNNEI. The CDR3 runs 14 residues.

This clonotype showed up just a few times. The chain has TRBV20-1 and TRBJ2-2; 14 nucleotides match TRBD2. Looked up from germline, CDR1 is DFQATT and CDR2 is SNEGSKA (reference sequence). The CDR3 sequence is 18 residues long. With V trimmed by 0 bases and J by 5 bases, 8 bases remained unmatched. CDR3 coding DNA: TGCAGTGCTAGAGATCGGACTAGCGGGAGGTCCAGGACCGGGGAGCTGTTTTTT. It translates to CSARDRTSGRSRTGELFF.

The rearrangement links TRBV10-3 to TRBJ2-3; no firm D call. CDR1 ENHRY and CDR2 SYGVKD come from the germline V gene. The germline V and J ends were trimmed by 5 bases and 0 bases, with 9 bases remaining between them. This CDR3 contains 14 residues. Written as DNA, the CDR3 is TGTGCCATCAGTCCTGCCGGGAGCACAGATACGCAGTATTTT. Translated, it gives CAISPAGSTDTQYF.

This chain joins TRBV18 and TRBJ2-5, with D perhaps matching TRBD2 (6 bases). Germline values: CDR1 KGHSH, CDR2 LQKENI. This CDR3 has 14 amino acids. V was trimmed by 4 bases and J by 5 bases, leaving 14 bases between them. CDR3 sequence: CASSRGTQEETQYF. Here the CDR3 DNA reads TGTGCCAGCTCACGAGGGACTCAGGAGGAGACCCAGTACTTC. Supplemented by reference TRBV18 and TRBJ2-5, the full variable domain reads NAGVMQNPRHLVRRRGQEARLRCSPMKGHSHVYWYRQLPEEGLKFMVYLQKENIIDESGMPKERFSAEFPKEGPSILRIQQVVRGDSAAYFCASSRGTQEETQYFGPGTRLLVL.

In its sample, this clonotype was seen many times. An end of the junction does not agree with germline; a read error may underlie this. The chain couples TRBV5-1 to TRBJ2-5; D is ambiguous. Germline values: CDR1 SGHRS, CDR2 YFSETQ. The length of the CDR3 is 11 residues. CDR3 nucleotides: TGTGCCAGCAGTACACTGGAGACCCAGTACTTC. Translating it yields CASSTLETQYF.

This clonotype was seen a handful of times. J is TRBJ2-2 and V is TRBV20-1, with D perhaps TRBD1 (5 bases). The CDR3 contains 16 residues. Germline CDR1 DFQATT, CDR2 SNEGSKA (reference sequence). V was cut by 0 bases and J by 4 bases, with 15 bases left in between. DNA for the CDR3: TGCAGTGCTAGAGATCTCCGCCAGGGTCCCACCGGGGAGCTGTTTTTT. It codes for CSARDLRQGPTGELFF.

In nucleotides, the CDR3 is TGTGCCAGCAGCTCGGGAGTAGGAGATTACGAGCAGTACTTC. Translated, it gives CASSSGVGDYEQYF. The V call is TRBV7-9, the J call TRBJ2-7, with D perhaps matching TRBD2 (6 bases). The ends were cut back, 4 bases at V and 4 bases at J, with 14 bases in the middle. The CDR3 is made up of 14 amino acids. The V gene's germline CDR1 is SEHNR and CDR2 FQNEAQ (reference sequence).

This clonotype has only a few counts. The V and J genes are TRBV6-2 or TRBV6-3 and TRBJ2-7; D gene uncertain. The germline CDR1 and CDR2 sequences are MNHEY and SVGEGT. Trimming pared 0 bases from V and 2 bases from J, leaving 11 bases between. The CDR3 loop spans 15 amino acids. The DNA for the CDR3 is TGTGCCAGCAGTTACTCCAGACCGGGCCCCTACGAGCAGTACTTC. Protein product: CASSYSRPGPYEQYF.

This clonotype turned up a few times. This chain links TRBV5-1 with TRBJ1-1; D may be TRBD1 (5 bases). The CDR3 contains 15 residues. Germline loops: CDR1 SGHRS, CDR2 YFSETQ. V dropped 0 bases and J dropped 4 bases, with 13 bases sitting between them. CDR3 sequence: CASSLVEGRGTEAFF. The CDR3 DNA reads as TGCGCCAGCAGCTTGGTGGAGGGACGAGGCACTGAAGCTTTCTTT.

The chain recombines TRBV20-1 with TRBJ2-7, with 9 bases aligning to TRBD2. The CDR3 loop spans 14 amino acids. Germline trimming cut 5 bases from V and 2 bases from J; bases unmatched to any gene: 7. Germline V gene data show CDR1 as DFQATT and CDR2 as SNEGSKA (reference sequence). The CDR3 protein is CSAPIAGVAYEQYF. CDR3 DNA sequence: TGCAGTGCTCCGATAGCGGGAGTGGCCTACGAGCAGTACTTC.

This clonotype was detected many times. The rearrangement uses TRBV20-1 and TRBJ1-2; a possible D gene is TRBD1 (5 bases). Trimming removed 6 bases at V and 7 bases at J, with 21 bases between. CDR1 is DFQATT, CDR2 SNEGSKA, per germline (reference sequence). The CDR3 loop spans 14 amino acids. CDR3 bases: TGCAGTGCCGTAGATACCGGGACGGCGTTTGGCTACACCTTC. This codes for CSAVDTGTAFGYTF.

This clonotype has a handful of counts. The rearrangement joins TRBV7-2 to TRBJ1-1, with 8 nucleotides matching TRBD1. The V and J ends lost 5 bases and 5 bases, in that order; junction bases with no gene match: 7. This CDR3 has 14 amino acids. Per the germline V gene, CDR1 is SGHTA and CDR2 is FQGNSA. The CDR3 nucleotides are TGTGCCAGCAGCCCATCACAGGGGGTGACTGAAGCTTTCTTT. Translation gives CASSPSQGVTEAFF.

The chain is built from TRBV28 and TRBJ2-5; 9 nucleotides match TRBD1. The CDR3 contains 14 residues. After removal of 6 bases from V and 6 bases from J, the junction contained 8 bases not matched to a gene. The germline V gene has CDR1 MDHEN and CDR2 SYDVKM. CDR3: CASSLPGQGKTQYF. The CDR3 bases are TGTGCCAGCAGCTTACCGGGACAGGGAAAGACCCAGTACTTC.

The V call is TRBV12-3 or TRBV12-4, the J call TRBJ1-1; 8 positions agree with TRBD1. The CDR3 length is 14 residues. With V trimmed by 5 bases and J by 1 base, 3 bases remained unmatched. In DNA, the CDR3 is TGTGCCAGCAGTAGGACAGGGCAGAACACTGAAGCTTTCTTT. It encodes CASSRTGQNTEAFF.

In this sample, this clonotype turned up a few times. CDR3 sequence reads: CASSLGAGQTKETQYF. Written as DNA, the CDR3 is TGTGCCAGCAGCTTAGGGGCGGGACAGACGAAAGAGACCCAGTACTTC. V usage is TRBV7-2 and J usage is TRBJ2-5; the D gene is possibly TRBD1 (7 bases). This CDR3 region has 16 residues. V was clipped by 1 base and J by 3 bases, with 15 bases between them. The germline CDR1 and CDR2 sequences are SGHTA and FQGNSA.

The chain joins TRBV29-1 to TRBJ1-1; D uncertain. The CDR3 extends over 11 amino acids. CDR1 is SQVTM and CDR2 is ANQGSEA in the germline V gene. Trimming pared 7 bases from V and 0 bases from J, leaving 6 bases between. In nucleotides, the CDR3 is TGCAGCGCCAACATGAACACTGAAGCTTTCTTT. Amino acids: CSANMNTEAFF. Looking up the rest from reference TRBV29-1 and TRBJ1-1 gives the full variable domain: SAVISQKPSRDICQRGTSLTIQCQVDSQVTMMFWYRQQPGQSLTLIATANQGSEATYESGFVIDKFPISRPNLTFSTLTVSNMSPEDSSIYLCSANMNTEAFFGQGTRLTVV.

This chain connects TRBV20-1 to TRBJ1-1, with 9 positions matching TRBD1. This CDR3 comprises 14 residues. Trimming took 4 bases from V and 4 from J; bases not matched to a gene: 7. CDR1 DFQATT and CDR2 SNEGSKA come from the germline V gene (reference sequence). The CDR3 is CSAKQGAGGTEAFF. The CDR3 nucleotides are TGCAGTGCTAAACAGGGGGCCGGTGGCACTGAAGCTTTCTTT.

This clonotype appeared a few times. The CDR3 sequence: CASSPGTSGSSYEQYF. CDR3 in DNA: TGTGCCAGCAGCCCAGGGACTAGCGGGAGCTCCTACGAGCAGTACTTC. The genes are TRBV7-2 and TRBJ2-7, with 14 nucleotides matching TRBD2. CDR3 length equals 16 residues. Germline V CDR1 and CDR2: SGHTA, FQGNSA. J lost 0 bases, V lost 5 bases, and 3 bases had no gene match.